The 25 T cell receptor beta chains listed next were all sequenced from one sample in a study of blood T cell repertoires in COVID-19. Sequencing used immunoSEQ multiplex PCR; TCRdb keeps in-frame clones, though not all of them. The sample includes fewer than 250,000 clones, roughly 86% of them seen just once. Sequences were obtained from peripheral blood. These receptors were obtained from a woman between 65 and 79 years old with active or convalescent COVID-19.

This clone was found once. At one boundary the junction diverges from the germline segment, which might be a read error. This CDR3 is also generated by other DNA sequences in the sample. The chain links TRBV27 to TRBJ2-5; 11 bases line up with TRBD2. This CDR3 region has 13 residues. Germline CDR1 MNHEY, CDR2 SMNVEV (reference sequence). This CDR3 is CASSLAGGKTQYF. In DNA form, the CDR3 reads TGTGCTAGCAGTTTAGCGGGAGGGAAGACCCAGTACTTC.

The count of this clone is one. The chain links TRBV9 to TRBJ2-7; D possibly corresponds to TRBD1 (6 bases). Deletions cut 0 bases from V and 6 bases from J, with 13 bases between. The CDR3 covers 14 residues. CDR1 SGDLS and CDR2 YYNGEE come from the germline V gene. CDR3: CASSVAQGTAEQYF. The CDR3 bases are TGTGCCAGCAGCGTAGCACAGGGTACGGCCGAGCAGTACTTC.

The chain has TRBV3-1 (or the pseudogene TRBV3-2) and TRBJ2-2; D possibly corresponds to TRBD2 (6 bases). V was shortened by 4 bases and J by 4 bases, with 13 bases between the two germline ends. This CDR3 is built from 15 residues. Germline V gene sequence: CDR1 LGHDT, CDR2 YNNKEL (reference sequence). The CDR3 spells CASSPGLTGTGELFF. CDR3 nucleotides: TGTGCCAGCAGCCCGGGACTCACGGGCACCGGGGAGCTGTTTTTT.

The chain links TRBV6-5 to TRBJ2-5; 8 bases agree with TRBD2. V gave up 4 bases and J gave up 6 bases; unmatched junction bases: 13. The CDR3 has 16 residues. Germline V lookup: CDR1 MNHEY, CDR2 SVGAGI. CDR3 sequence reads: CASSFSSAGAEKTQYF. Written as DNA, the CDR3 is TGTGCCAGCAGTTTCTCCTCAGCGGGAGCAGAGAAGACCCAGTACTTC.

The chain joins TRBV20-1 to TRBJ2-5; TRBD2 matches at 8 bases. V was clipped by 3 bases and J by 6 bases; unmatched bases: 12. From germline, CDR1 is DFQATT and CDR2 SNEGSKA (reference sequence). This CDR3 comprises 15 residues. CDR3 bases: TGCAGTGCTAGTCCTCCGAGCGGGAGTGTGAAGACCCAGTACTTC. Translating gives CSASPPSGSVKTQYF.

V usage is TRBV6-1 and J usage is TRBJ1-2; D gene ambiguous. Per germline, CDR1 MNHNS and CDR2 SASEGT. CDR3 length: 16 residues. V was cut by 2 bases and J by 2 bases, with 15 bases left in between. The CDR3 DNA follows: TGTGCCAGCAGTGAATCACACGCATGGCCCAACTATGGCTACACCTTC. Its protein is CASSESHAWPNYGYTF.

This chain connects TRBV19 to TRBJ2-1; a weak D match, TRBD2 (5 bases). V lost 3 bases and J lost 4, with 13 bases in between. CDR3 size: 15 residues. Germline CDR1 is LNHDA and CDR2 is SQIVND (reference sequence). The CDR3 sequence: CASSMVASPYNEQFF. CDR3 coding DNA: TGTGCCAGTAGTATGGTCGCTAGCCCATACAATGAGCAGTTCTTC. Supplemented by reference TRBV19 and TRBJ2-1, the full variable domain reads DGGITQSPKYLFRKEGQNVTLSCEQNLNHDAMYWYRQDPGQGLRLIYYSQIVNDFQKGDIAEGYSVSREKKESFPLTVTSAQKNPTAFYLCASSMVASPYNEQFFGPGTRLTVL.

The chain joins TRBV13 to TRBJ2-3; 8 bases fit TRBD1. The germline V gene encodes CDR1 PRHDT and CDR2 FYEKMQ (reference sequence). Trimming removed 5 bases from V and 6 bases from J; junction bases left unmatched: 4. The CDR3 covers 13 residues. The CDR3 nucleotides read TGTGCCAGCAGCCACGGGGACAGGGATACGCAGTATTTT. It translates to CASSHGDRDTQYF. Looking up the rest from reference TRBV13 and TRBJ2-3 gives the full variable domain: AAGVIQSPRHLIKEKRETATLKCYPIPRHDTVYWYQQGPGQDPQFLISFYEKMQSDKGSIPDRFSAQQFSDYHSELNMSSLELGDSALYFCASSHGDRDTQYFGPGTRLTVL.

The rearrangement uses TRBV5-4 and TRBJ2-1; possible D gene TRBD2, 5 bases. V lost 0 bases and J lost 3, with 10 bases in between. CDR3 length: 15 residues. Looked up from germline, CDR1 is SGHNT and CDR2 is YYREEE (reference sequence). CDR3 sequence reads: CASSLDLAGYNEQFF. CDR3 nucleotides: TGTGCCAGCAGCTTGGATTTGGCGGGCTACAATGAGCAGTTCTTC.

The genes are TRBV2 and TRBJ2-1, with 11 bases identical to TRBD2. Germline assignment: CDR1 SNHLY and CDR2 FYNNEI. This CDR3 contains 16 residues. The J segment lost 4 bases and the V segment lost 5 bases, leaving 7 bases of the junction unmatched. Here the CDR3 DNA reads TGTGCCAGCAGTCCCTTAGCGGGAGGGGAGTACAATGAGCAGTTCTTC. Protein sequence: CASSPLAGGEYNEQFF.

This clone was seen only a few times. The rearrangement uses TRBV28 and TRBJ1-5; D perhaps matches TRBD1 (6 bases). V shed 6 bases and J shed 3 bases, with 15 bases lying between them. The CDR3 runs 15 residues. In germline, CDR1 is MDHEN, CDR2 SYDVKM. The CDR3 region is CASRPHGGANQPQHF. The DNA of the CDR3 is TGTGCCAGCAGACCCCATGGGGGGGCCAATCAGCCCCAGCATTTT.

The V gene is TRBV28, the J gene TRBJ1-6; TRBD1 matches 9 bases. V lost 6 bases to trimming and J lost 9 bases; unmatched junction nucleotides: 3. The CDR3 consists of 13 residues. The V gene's germline CDR1 is MDHEN and CDR2 SYDVKM. The CDR3 nucleotides are TGTGCCAGCAGCGGACAGGGGCGTTCACCCCTCCACTTT. This gives the protein CASSGQGRSPLHF. The full variable domain, its missing parts supplied by reference TRBV28 and TRBJ1-6, is DVKVTQSSRYLVKRTGEKVFLECVQDMDHENMFWYRQDPGLGLRLIYFSYDVKMKEKGDIPEGYSVSREKKERFSLILESASTNQTSMYLCASSGQGRSPLHFGNGTRLTVT.

DNA for the CDR3: TGTGCCAGCAGTGATCAGGGGAACACTGAAGCTTTCTTT. This translates into CASSDQGNTEAFF. The chain recombines TRBV6-1 with TRBJ1-1; a possible D gene is TRBD1 (5 bases). V lost 3 bases and J lost 1, with 6 bases in between. This CDR3 has 13 amino acids. The germline CDR1 and CDR2 sequences are MNHNS and SASEGT.

This clone was detected only once. The chain recombines TRBV10-1 with TRBJ2-7, with a weak D call TRBD1 (6 bases). This CDR3 comprises 11 residues. V lost 8 bases, J lost 3 bases, and 8 bases lay in between. Germline V gene lookup returns CDR1 WNHNN and CDR2 SYGVQD (reference sequence). The CDR3 sequence: CASLDSYEQYF. The CDR3 DNA is TGCGCCAGCCTGGACAGCTACGAGCAGTACTTC.

The V call is TRBV10-3, the J call TRBJ1-2, with a tentative D call TRBD1 (6 bases). Germline lookup yields CDR1 ENHRY and CDR2 SYGVKD. The CDR3 contains 14 residues. The V gene lost 4 bases and the J gene lost 1 base, with 10 bases spanning the gap. This CDR3 is CAISAQGFNYGYTF. The CDR3 DNA follows: TGTGCCATCAGTGCTCAGGGGTTTAACTATGGCTACACCTTC.

V and J are TRBV10-3 and TRBJ1-5; 7 bases map to TRBD1. The CDR3 covers 14 residues. V lost 6 bases to trimming and J lost 2 bases; unmatched junction nucleotides: 4. The germline gives CDR1 ENHRY, CDR2 SYGVKD. The CDR3: CAISTTGGNQPQHF. The CDR3 region has the DNA TGTGCCATCAGCACTACAGGGGGCAATCAGCCCCAGCATTTT.

This clone was counted at least ten times. The chain couples TRBV5-1 to TRBJ2-7; TRBD2 agrees at 8 bases. Trimming took 3 bases from V and 5 from J; bases not matched to a gene: 16. Germline CDR1 is SGHRS and CDR2 is YFSETQ. This CDR3 region has 17 residues. The CDR3 reads CASSYAGRWAGGHEQYF. The CDR3 nucleotides are TGCGCCAGCAGCTACGCAGGGCGGTGGGCGGGAGGCCACGAGCAGTACTTC.

The chain is built from TRBV3-1 (or the pseudogene TRBV3-2) and TRBJ1-5, with 9 nucleotides matching TRBD1. Germline CDR1 and CDR2: LGHDT and YNNKEL (reference sequence). Losses at the gene ends were 2 bases for V and 7 bases for J; bases not matched to a gene: 6. CDR3 length: 15 residues. The CDR3 sequence: CASSQRTGDGQPQHF. The DNA of the CDR3 is TGTGCCAGCAGCCAACGGACAGGGGATGGGCAGCCCCAGCATTTT.

CDR3 coding DNA: TGTGCCAGCAGTTCAGGGGGGACAACTAATGAAAAACTGTTTTTT. Translated, it gives CASSSGGTTNEKLFF. V is TRBV28 and J is TRBJ1-4; 7 nucleotides align to TRBD1. Trimming cost V 4 bases and J 0 bases; bases outside gene matches: 2. This CDR3 is 15 amino acids long. The germline V gene has CDR1 MDHEN and CDR2 SYDVKM.

This sequence joins TRBV3-1 (or the pseudogene TRBV3-2) and TRBJ2-7, with TRBD1 matching 8 bases. Per germline, CDR1 LGHDT and CDR2 YNNKEL (reference sequence). This CDR3 has 17 amino acids. The J segment lost 9 bases and the V segment lost 1 base, leaving 17 bases of the junction unmatched. The CDR3 DNA is TGTGCCAGCAGCCAAGCCCGGACAGGGAAGGACGGTTTGGCGCAGTACTTC. Translated: CASSQARTGKDGLAQYF.

The J gene is TRBJ1-1, the V gene TRBV28; D gene ambiguous. V was pared by 6 bases and J by 6 bases, with 14 bases between. Germline V gives CDR1 MDHEN, CDR2 SYDVKM. This CDR3 has 13 amino acids. CDR3 protein: CASRPRETPEAFF. Here the CDR3 DNA reads TGTGCCAGCAGACCGAGAGAGACACCTGAAGCTTTCTTT.

J is TRBJ1-6 and V is TRBV24-1; D is unclear. Germline V gives CDR1 KGHDR, CDR2 SFDVKD. The CDR3 sequence is 14 residues long. V was clipped by 3 bases and J by 7 bases, with 9 bases between them. CDR3 nucleotide sequence: TGTGCCACCAGTGATCCCGGTTTCAATTCACCCCTCCACTTT. Translating gives CATSDPGFNSPLHF.

The chain combines TRBV5-5 with TRBJ2-7, with a weak D call TRBD1 (7 bases). V dropped 0 bases and J dropped 7 bases, with 29 bases sitting between them. This CDR3 comprises 19 residues. CDR1 and CDR2 (germline): SGHKS, YYEKEE (reference sequence). In DNA form, the CDR3 reads TGTGCCAGCAGCTTGGGCCCCCCTGGACAGGCGGGACGGGGTGGAGAGCAGTACTTC. Translation gives CASSLGPPGQAGRGGEQYF.

The chain employs TRBV27 and TRBJ2-2, with 11 bases matching TRBD2. Trimming removed 6 bases from V and 5 bases from J; junction bases left unmatched: 5. Germline V lookup: CDR1 MNHEY, CDR2 SMNVEV (reference sequence). The CDR3 is 15 amino acids. In nucleotides, the CDR3 is TGTGCCAGCAGGCCCACTAGCGGGAGAACCGGGGAGCTGTTTTTT. This sequence encodes CASRPTSGRTGELFF.

The rearrangement uses TRBV18 and TRBJ1-4; weak D call: TRBD1 (6 bases). The CDR3 consists of 14 residues. Between the trimmed V and J ends, which lost 6 bases and 7 bases, there was a span of 15 bases. CDR1 KGHSH and CDR2 LQKENI come from the germline V gene. The CDR3 coding sequence is TGTGCCAGCTCCCCGCAGGGGCGGAGTGAAAAACTGTTTTTT. This translates into CASSPQGRSEKLFF.